This T cell receptor beta chain was retrieved from a study of identical twins. TCRdb reprocessed the 5' RACE reads with MiXCR, giving one entry per CDR3 protein. The data contain about 190,000 distinct CDR3 sequences, approximately 15% of them singletons. The V and J ends lost 5 bases and 6 bases, in that order; junction bases with no gene match: 9. Germline values: CDR1 MNHNS, CDR2 SASEGT. CDR3 length: 14 amino acids. The sample was also reused in another study, on T cells expressing NK-cell markers. That study adds: Dominant NKG2C+ clonotypes in about six donors made up about 1.0-7.0% of CD8+ T cells. Expanded NKG2C+ T cell clones were not confirmed as HCMV-specific.

The receptor's source is a woman aged 18 to 35 in good health. The rearrangement joins TRBV6-1 to TRBJ2-7, with 8 bases fitting TRBD2. The specimen sequenced was CD8+ T cells sorted from blood. CDR3 sequence (DNA): TGTGCCAGCAGTACGGCGGGGGGCTGGGGCGAGCAGTACTTC. It encodes CASSTAGGWGEQYF.